One sample yielded the 22 T cell receptor beta chains listed below, sequenced in a study of shared clonotypes between healthy human individuals (TCRdb year 2020). To prepare the library, the immunoSEQ multiplex PCR assay was applied. TCRdb re-hosts the immuneACCESS table, in-frame sequences only. Its copies lack some clones; in the studies checked, an unresolved V gene accounts for under half of them, and the cause for the rest is not known. This sample gives 2,100,000 or so clones in total; 95% of them show up just once. The ten largest clonotypes hold roughly 0.13% of the sample. The source material was naive CD4+ T cells sorted from blood. The cell subset or site label of this sample denotes: CD45RA+ positively selected. The receptors shown here come from a man younger than 35 in good health.

The table lists this clone with a count of one. The gene calls are TRBV5-1 and TRBJ2-1, with TRBD1 as a possible D gene (5 bases). This CDR3 has 15 amino acids. Trimming removed 6 bases at V and 8 bases at J, with 21 bases between. Germline V gene sequence: CDR1 SGHRS, CDR2 YFSETQ. The CDR3 DNA is TGCGCCAGCACCCCAGGGAACCGCCTTAGGGATGAGCAGTTCTTC. This gives the protein CASTPGNRLRDEQFF.

This chain links TRBV5-1 with TRBJ1-2; no reliable D call. The germline V gene encodes CDR1 SGHRS and CDR2 YFSETQ. This CDR3 region has 16 residues. Trimming shortened V by 0 bases and J by 0 bases, and 12 bases separated the two germline ends. CDR3 in amino acids: CASSLGPGPANYGYTF. CDR3 nucleotides: TGCGCCAGCAGCTTGGGCCCGGGCCCCGCTAACTATGGCTACACCTTC.

V and J are TRBV2 and TRBJ2-2, with D unclear. Trimming left V 8 bases short and J 6 bases short, with 13 bases between. CDR3 length: 13 amino acids. The V gene's germline CDR1 is SNHLY and CDR2 FYNNEI. The CDR3: CASWRNEAGELFF. CDR3 in DNA: TGTGCCAGCTGGCGTAACGAGGCCGGGGAGCTGTTTTTT.

The chain carries TRBV7-9 and TRBJ2-3, with 7 bases matching TRBD2. J lost 8 bases, V lost 5 bases, and 4 bases had no gene match. CDR3 size: 12 residues. Germline V lookup: CDR1 SEHNR, CDR2 FQNEAQ (reference sequence). The CDR3 nucleotides are TGTGCCAGCAGCGGCCCGGGGGGTACGCAGTATTTT. Protein: CASSGPGGTQYF.

The rearrangement links TRBV2 to TRBJ2-1, with TRBD2 matching over 11 bases. From germline, CDR1 is SNHLY and CDR2 FYNNEI. V lost 5 bases, J lost 8 bases, and 11 bases stayed unmatched. This CDR3 has 16 residues. The CDR3 DNA follows: TGTGCCAGCAGTCCAAATAGCGGGGGGGCGGTCGATGAGCAGTTCTTC. Translation gives CASSPNSGGAVDEQFF.

The chain has TRBV5-1 and TRBJ2-1; D is uncertain. V was pared by 2 bases and J by 2 bases, with 11 bases between. CDR3 length: 15 residues. Germline CDR1 reads SGHRS; CDR2 reads YFSETQ. The CDR3 spells CASSFGSVAYNEQFF. The DNA of the CDR3 is TGCGCCAGCAGCTTTGGAAGCGTGGCCTACAATGAGCAGTTCTTC.

The V gene is TRBV21-1, the J gene TRBJ2-5; the table gives TRBD1 as D, unverified against the DNA. TRBV21-1 is noted as a pseudogene. The CDR3 runs to 15 residues. DNA of the CDR3: TGTGCCAGCAGCAAGCCGGGACAGGGGGAAGAGACCCAGTACTTC. Residues: CASSKPGQGEETQYF.

Note on this clone: Other DNA sequences in the same sample also yield this CDR3. The chain carries TRBV29-1 and TRBJ2-7; D might be TRBD1 (7 bases). Germline CDR1 SQVTM, CDR2 ANQGSEA. This CDR3 contains 13 residues. V was trimmed by 3 bases and J by 1 base, leaving 10 bases between them. The CDR3 DNA reads TGCAGCGTTGAGGGGGGACAGTCCTACGAGCAGTACTTC. This sequence encodes CSVEGGQSYEQYF.

The rearrangement uses TRBV7-9 and TRBJ2-2; 10 bases agree with TRBD1. The CDR3 covers 17 residues. CDR1 SEHNR and CDR2 FQNEAQ come from the germline V gene (reference sequence). The J segment lost 5 bases and the V segment lost 7 bases, leaving 13 bases of the junction unmatched. The CDR3 nucleotides read TGTGCCAGCACCCAGCCTACCGGGACAGGGGCGACCGGGGAGCTGTTTTTT. This codes for CASTQPTGTGATGELFF.

The chain joins TRBV5-4 to TRBJ2-5; D unresolved. The germline V and J ends were trimmed by 1 base and 4 bases, with 11 bases remaining between them. Germline V CDR1 and CDR2: SGHNT, YYREEE (reference sequence). This CDR3 contains 14 residues. CDR3 region: CASSLSLVPETQYF. The CDR3 region has the DNA TGTGCCAGCAGCTTGTCCCTGGTTCCAGAGACCCAGTACTTC.

The chain links TRBV5-6 to TRBJ2-7, with D hard to call. CDR3 length: 12 amino acids. The V gene lost 0 bases and the J gene lost 7 bases, with 8 bases spanning the gap. Looked up from germline, CDR1 is SGHDT and CDR2 is YYEEEE. CDR3 nucleotides: TGTGCCAGCAGCTTGGCAGCCCTAGAGCAGTACTTC. It codes for CASSLAALEQYF. Looking up the rest from reference TRBV5-6 and TRBJ2-7 gives the full variable domain: DAGVTQSPTHLIKTRGQQVTLRCSPKSGHDTVSWYQQALGQGPQFIFQYYEEEERQRGNFPDRFSGHQFPNYSSELNVNALLLGDSALYLCASSLAALEQYFGPGTRLTVT.

The rearrangement joins TRBV6-6 to TRBJ1-4; the D is unclear. Germline CDR1 MNHNY, CDR2 SVGAGI (reference sequence). This CDR3 region has 14 residues. V shed 2 bases and J shed 4 bases, with 8 bases lying between them. CDR3 protein: CASSYGEFNEKLFF. The CDR3 DNA follows: TGTGCCAGCAGTTACGGGGAGTTTAATGAAAAACTGTTTTTT.

The chain links TRBV25-1 to TRBJ2-4, with 9 bases identical to TRBD1. CDR3 length equals 17 residues. V shed 5 bases, J shed 4 bases, and the junction held 12 bases outside the gene matches. The germline CDR1 and CDR2 sequences are MGHDK and SYGVNS. CDR3 loop: CASSRTGQGSGKNIQYF. CDR3 bases: TGTGCCAGCAGTAGGACAGGACAGGGGAGCGGTAAAAACATTCAGTACTTC.

V is TRBV5-8 and J is TRBJ1-5, with unresolved D. The germline CDR1 and CDR2 sequences are SGHTS and YDEGEE. CDR3 size: 14 residues. Trimming removed 0 bases from V and 2 bases from J, with 6 bases in between. The CDR3 loop is CASSLGRRNQPQHF. As DNA, the CDR3 is TGTGCCAGCAGCTTGGGCCGGCGCAATCAGCCCCAGCATTTT.

The chain carries TRBV2 and TRBJ2-3; possible D gene TRBD2, 5 bases. CDR1 is SNHLY and CDR2 is FYNNEI in the germline V gene. The CDR3 loop spans 15 amino acids. With 6 bases removed from V and 0 bases from J, the gap between germline ends came to 13 bases. The CDR3 DNA follows: TGTGCCAGCAGCAAGGACTTGACTAGCACAGATACGCAGTATTTT. This sequence encodes CASSKDLTSTDTQYF.

About this clone itself: Other DNA sequences from this sample encode an identical CDR3 as well. The chain couples TRBV6-5 to TRBJ2-5, with D possibly being TRBD1 (5 bases). The length of the CDR3 is 12 residues. Trimming stripped 5 bases from V and 4 bases from J, with 8 bases between. CDR1 MNHEY and CDR2 SVGAGI come from the germline V gene. This CDR3 reads CASSRGSETQYF. Here the CDR3 DNA reads TGTGCCAGCAGTAGGGGCTCAGAGACCCAGTACTTC.

As DNA, the CDR3 is TGTGCCAGCAGCGGGGGGCTAGCATTGGAAAAACTGTTTTTT. It yields the protein CASSGGLALEKLFF. The rearrangement links TRBV5-4 to TRBJ1-4, with D tentatively TRBD1 (6 bases). The CDR3 extends over 14 amino acids. Germline V gene data show CDR1 as SGHNT and CDR2 as YYREEE (reference sequence). Trimming pared 4 bases from V and 8 bases from J, leaving 15 bases between.

This sequence joins TRBV27 and TRBJ2-4; D remains ambiguous. Germline V gives CDR1 MNHEY, CDR2 SMNVEV (reference sequence). This CDR3 spans 13 amino acids. Trimming removed 6 bases at V and 0 bases at J, with 6 bases between. CDR3 protein: CASRTIAKNIQYF. The CDR3, as DNA: TGTGCCAGCAGGACAATAGCCAAAAACATTCAGTACTTC.

CDR3 sequence: CASSYGGPGVYEQYF. CDR3 DNA: TGTGCCAGCAGTTACGGTGGACCGGGGGTCTACGAGCAGTACTTC. V is TRBV6-5 and J is TRBJ2-7; possibly TRBD2 for D (6 bases). Per germline, CDR1 MNHEY and CDR2 SVGAGI. The CDR3 totals 15 residues. The ends were cut back, 2 bases at V and 3 bases at J, with 14 bases in the middle.

A remark on this clone: Within the sample, other DNA sequences also encode this same CDR3. The V call is TRBV5-1, the J call TRBJ1-5, with a tentative D call TRBD1 (6 bases). V was shortened by 4 bases and J by 0 bases, with 11 bases between the two germline ends. Germline V gives CDR1 SGHRS, CDR2 YFSETQ. This CDR3 region has 15 residues. CDR3 sequence (DNA): TGCGCCAGCAGCCTGGAAGGGGGTAGCAATCAGCCCCAGCATTTT. Its translation is CASSLEGGSNQPQHF.

This chain links TRBV18 with TRBJ2-1, with a tentative D call TRBD1 (6 bases). The V end lost 0 bases, the J end lost 5 bases, and 14 bases lay between the germline ends. This CDR3 has 16 amino acids. Per germline, CDR1 KGHSH and CDR2 LQKENI. For the CDR3, the DNA is TGTGCCAGCTCACCACCGGGGTCGGACAGCAACAATGAGCAGTTCTTC. It codes for CASSPPGSDSNNEQFF. The variable domain in full, with the rest retrieved from reference TRBV18 and TRBJ2-1, is NAGVMQNPRHLVRRRGQEARLRCSPMKGHSHVYWYRQLPEEGLKFMVYLQKENIIDESGMPKERFSAEFPKEGPSILRIQQVVRGDSAAYFCASSPPGSDSNNEQFFGPGTRLTVL.

The genes are TRBV4-3 and TRBJ2-7, with unresolved D. Germline lookup yields CDR1 LGHNA and CDR2 YSLEER. The CDR3 consists of 14 residues. The V and J ends lost 0 bases and 3 bases respectively, with 9 bases between them. The DNA for the CDR3 is TGCGCCAGCAGCCAAGAATGGGTGAGCTACGAGCAGTACTTC. This codes for CASSQEWVSYEQYF.